These 23 T cell receptor beta chains came from one sample sequenced in a study of control samples from healthy donors and cancer patients. Measured with immunoSEQ multiplex PCR; TCRdb has only the in-frame clones, and not every one. The data contain 150,000 to 200,000 clones, about 94% of them singletons. What was sequenced was blood. Receptor source: a woman in her thirties or forties in good health.

This chain links TRBV10-2 with TRBJ1-4, with D hard to call. Trimming stripped 7 bases from V and 4 bases from J, with 13 bases between. The CDR3 extends over 14 amino acids. Germline assignment: CDR1 WSHSY and CDR2 SAAADI. CDR3 amino acids: CASTSGPHNEKLFF. The CDR3 nucleotides are TGCGCCAGCACTTCAGGACCGCATAATGAAAAACTGTTTTTT.

A word on this clone: The junction does not match germline at one end; this may be a read error. The V gene is TRBV27, the J gene TRBJ1-5; 7 positions match TRBD1. Per the germline V gene, CDR1 is MNHEY and CDR2 is SMNVEV (reference sequence). The CDR3 runs 14 residues. The CDR3 sequence: CAGSRGDSRQPQHF. The CDR3 nucleotides are TGTGCCGGCAGCCGAGGGGACAGTCGGCAGCCCCAGCATTTT.

This sequence joins TRBV10-3 and TRBJ2-3; a weak D match, TRBD1 (5 bases). This CDR3 is built from 14 residues. Germline V gene sequence: CDR1 ENHRY, CDR2 SYGVKD. The CDR3 region has the DNA TGTGCGGTAGAGGACACTCGAAGCACAGATACGCAGTATTTT. Its translation: CAVEDTRSTDTQYF.

The sample holds one count of this clone. This sequence joins TRBV7-9 and TRBJ1-1, with 8 bases lining up with TRBD1. Unmatched junction bases numbered 11, after V lost 3 bases and J lost 8 bases. This CDR3 is 15 amino acids long. Germline assignment: CDR1 SEHNR and CDR2 FQNEAQ (reference sequence). CDR3 in amino acids: CASSFGDRRSHEAFF. CDR3 nucleotides: TGTGCCAGCAGCTTTGGGGACAGGAGATCTCACGAAGCTTTCTTT. Full variable domain (remainder filled in from reference TRBV7-9 and TRBJ1-1): DTGVSQNPRHKITKRGQNVTFRCDPISEHNRLYWYRQTLGQGPEFLTYFQNEAQLEKSRLLSDRFSAERPKGSFSTLEIQRTEQGDSAMYLCASSFGDRRSHEAFFGQGTRLTVV.

V usage is TRBV7-8 and J usage is TRBJ1-5; unclear D gene. V was cut by 2 bases and J by 2 bases, with 10 bases left in between. The CDR3 is made up of 15 amino acids. Germline CDR1 reads SGHVS; CDR2 reads FQNEAQ. The CDR3 loop reads CASSLIYGRNQPQHF. The CDR3 DNA is TGTGCCAGCAGCTTAATTTACGGTCGCAATCAGCCCCAGCATTTT.

This chain joins TRBV11-2 and TRBJ1-1; TRBD1 is a possible D gene (5 bases). The V end lost 0 bases, the J end lost 7 bases, and 9 bases lay between the germline ends. Germline CDR1 and CDR2: SGHAT and FQNNGV. There are 13 residues in the CDR3. As DNA, the CDR3 is TGTGCCAGCAGCTTAGATCTAAGGGGTGAAGCTTTCTTT. This translates into CASSLDLRGEAFF.

The DNA for the CDR3 is TGCGCCAGCAGCTTACCGGGACTAGCGGACTCCTACGAGCAGTACTTC. This translates into CASSLPGLADSYEQYF. The chain combines TRBV5-1 with TRBJ2-7; 11 bases map to TRBD2. Germline V gene lookup returns CDR1 SGHRS and CDR2 YFSETQ. There are 16 residues in the CDR3. J gave up 0 bases and V 2 bases, and 4 bases lay outside the gene matches.

CDR3 coding DNA: TGCAGTGCTAGTGTCCCGGGGCTCGGGAACACTGAAGCTTTCTTT. Translating gives CSASVPGLGNTEAFF. This chain uses TRBV20-1 with TRBJ1-1; D possibly corresponds to TRBD1 (5 bases). This CDR3 is 15 amino acids long. Trimming cost V 3 bases and J 1 base, with 15 bases left between them. Germline V CDR1 and CDR2: DFQATT, SNEGSKA (reference sequence).

In nucleotides, the CDR3 is TGTGCCAGTAGTGGGGGGGACAGGGGATCGGGCAATCAGCCCCAGCATTTT. Protein product: CASSGGDRGSGNQPQHF. This chain links TRBV19 with TRBJ1-5; TRBD1 aligns across 10 bases. The junction had 9 bases not matched to a gene; V was cut back by 5 bases and J by 2 bases. Looked up from germline, CDR1 is LNHDA and CDR2 is SQIVND (reference sequence). The CDR3 loop spans 17 amino acids.

With regard to this clone: No conserved phenylalanine or tryptophan ends this CDR3, so it is likely a read error. The V and J genes are TRBV14 and TRBJ1-2; no clear D. CDR1 SGHDN and CDR2 FVKESK come from the germline V gene. This CDR3 is 13 amino acids long. V gave up 4 bases and J gave up 8 bases, with 14 bases separating them. The CDR3 DNA is TGTGCCAGCAGCCCCCACAAGGGTCGAGGCTACACCCTC. Translation: CASSPHKGRGYTL.

This chain uses TRBV12-5 with TRBJ1-1; D gene ambiguous. Germline V CDR1 and CDR2: LGHNT, FRNRAP. CDR3 length: 13 amino acids. The ends were cut back, 4 bases at V and 3 bases at J, with 9 bases in the middle. The CDR3 reads CASGSGGYTEAFF. CDR3 DNA: TGTGCTAGTGGTTCAGGAGGTTACACTGAAGCTTTCTTT.

The rearrangement joins TRBV11-2 to TRBJ2-5, with 11 bases fitting TRBD1. V shed 5 bases and J 5 bases; nucleotides not matched to a gene: 10. The CDR3 covers 16 residues. Germline CDR1 SGHAT, CDR2 FQNNGV. CDR3 protein: CASSRTGQGAPETQYF. Here the CDR3 DNA reads TGTGCCAGCAGCCGAACAGGACAGGGGGCGCCGGAGACCCAGTACTTC.

The genes are TRBV4-2 and TRBJ1-5; tentative D call: TRBD1 (6 bases). V lost 0 bases, J lost 6 bases, and 12 bases lay in between. The germline V gene has CDR1 LGHNA and CDR2 YNFKEQ. The CDR3 has 15 amino acids. The CDR3 reads CASSQDWGGGQPQHF. CDR3 in DNA: TGTGCCAGCAGCCAAGACTGGGGGGGCGGTCAGCCCCAGCATTTT.

This clone was detected only a few times. V is TRBV5-5 and J is TRBJ1-1; possibly TRBD1 for D (6 bases). V lost 1 base to trimming and J lost 3 bases, with 10 bases between them. The germline V gene encodes CDR1 SGHKS and CDR2 YYEKEE (reference sequence). The CDR3 spans 14 residues. CDR3 in amino acids: CASSLWGQDTEAFF. As DNA, the CDR3 is TGTGCCAGCAGCTTGTGGGGGCAAGACACTGAAGCTTTCTTT.

The chain recombines TRBV5-1 with TRBJ2-2, with a tentative D call TRBD1 (5 bases). The CDR3 spans 14 residues. Per germline, CDR1 SGHRS and CDR2 YFSETQ. Trimming cost V 5 bases and J 4 bases, with 12 bases left between them. The CDR3 sequence: CASRTEKSTGELFF. Here the CDR3 DNA reads TGCGCCAGCAGGACAGAGAAATCCACCGGGGAGCTGTTTTTT.

The V gene is TRBV7-6, the J gene TRBJ2-5; 8 bases match TRBD1. This CDR3 contains 15 residues. The V gene end was trimmed by 4 bases and the J gene end by 5 bases; junction bases not matched to a gene: 9. Germline loops: CDR1 SGHVS, CDR2 FNYEAQ. The CDR3 DNA reads TGTGCCAGCAGCTCGGGACAGGCGGAGAGGGAGACCCAGTACTTC. It translates to CASSSGQAERETQYF.

CDR3 sequence (DNA): TGTGCCTGGAGCGGACATCTGAACACTGAAGCTTTCTTT. This gives the protein CAWSGHLNTEAFF. This rearrangement joins TRBV30 to TRBJ1-1; D is possibly TRBD1 (5 bases). Trimming left V 3 bases short and J 0 bases short, with 8 bases between. This CDR3 has 13 residues. CDR1 is GTSNPN, CDR2 SVGIG, per germline (reference sequence).

The chain links TRBV7-2 to TRBJ2-1; 13 bases are shared with TRBD2. This CDR3 is built from 16 residues. Trimming removed 5 bases from V and 7 bases from J; junction bases left unmatched: 8. The germline gives CDR1 SGHTA, CDR2 FQGNSA. For the CDR3, the DNA is TGTGCCAGCAGCCAGGGGGGACTAGCGGGACGTAATGAGCAGTTCTTC. This translates into CASSQGGLAGRNEQFF. The whole variable domain, filled in from reference TRBV7-2 and TRBJ2-1, reads GAGVSQSPSNKVTEKGKDVELRCDPISGHTALYWYRQSLGQGLEFLIYFQGNSAPDKSGLPSDRFSAERTGGSVSTLTIQRTQQEDSAVYLCASSQGGLAGRNEQFFGPGTRLTVL.

For this clone: Its ends do not fully match the called genes, so a read error is possible. The chain employs TRBV7-7 and TRBJ2-2; 7 bases fit TRBD2. The CDR3 has 18 residues. Germline CDR1 SSHAT, CDR2 FNYEAQ (reference sequence). The CDR3 here is CASSLFLVGGTNTGELFF. The CDR3 region has the DNA TGTGCTAGCAGCTTATTCCTAGTCGGGGGGACGAACACCGGGGAGCTGTTTTTT.

The chain uses TRBV19 and TRBJ1-6; 9 nucleotides align to TRBD1. Germline V gives CDR1 LNHDA, CDR2 SQIVND (reference sequence). This CDR3 spans 15 amino acids. After removal of 3 bases from V and 10 bases from J, the junction contained 7 bases not matched to a gene. As DNA, the CDR3 is TGTGCCAGTAGTATCGGGGACAGGGCTCACTCACCCCTCCACTTT. Translated: CASSIGDRAHSPLHF.

The chain joins TRBV19 to TRBJ1-1, with a tentative D call TRBD1 (6 bases). Germline CDR1 LNHDA, CDR2 SQIVND (reference sequence). Trimming cost V 7 bases and J 1 base, with 10 bases left between them. This CDR3 is 13 amino acids long. The CDR3 bases are TGTGCCAGTACCTTACAGGGGAACACTGAAGCTTTCTTT. Translating gives CASTLQGNTEAFF.

The chain is built from TRBV5-4 and TRBJ1-6; D not certain. The CDR3 is 15 residues long. The V end was cut by 1 base, the J end by 3 bases, with 8 bases between. CDR1 SGHNT and CDR2 YYREEE come from the germline V gene (reference sequence). The DNA for the CDR3 is TGTGCCAGCAGCTTGACTGGGGTCTATAATTCACCCCTCCACTTT. Amino acids: CASSLTGVYNSPLHF.

The chain employs TRBV11-2 and TRBJ2-7; tentative D call: TRBD2 (5 bases). Germline loops: CDR1 SGHAT, CDR2 FQNNGV. The V gene lost 8 bases and the J gene lost 6 bases, with 17 bases spanning the gap. The length of the CDR3 is 13 residues. The CDR3 loop is CASGGGPGGEQYF. The CDR3, as DNA: TGTGCCAGCGGCGGAGGACCCGGCGGCGAGCAGTACTTC. Together with reference TRBV11-2 and TRBJ2-7, the CDR3 gives the full variable domain: EAGVAQSPRYKIIEKRQSVAFWCNPISGHATLYWYQQILGQGPKLLIQFQNNGVVDDSQLPKDRFSAERLKGVDSTLKIQPAKLEDSAVYLCASGGGPGGEQYFGPGTRLTVT.